A single sample is the source of the 19 T cell receptor beta chains below, sequenced in a study of cytomegalovirus exposure and HLA in healthy donors. Both 60 Vbeta primers and 13 Jbeta primers went into the PCR. Assay used: immunoSEQ multiplex PCR; TCRdb lists only in-frame clones, some missing. The sample consists of 100,000 to 150,000 clones, approximately 74% of them appearing once. Sequenced sample: PBMCs. These receptors came from a male donor in good health and CMV-seronegative.

V gene TRBV7-3 combines with J gene TRBJ2-1; no clear D. The germline V and J ends were trimmed by 5 bases and 4 bases, with 9 bases remaining between them. The CDR3 sequence is 13 residues long. Germline values: CDR1 SGHTA, CDR2 FQGTGA. This CDR3 reads CASSRGGYNEQFF. The DNA for the CDR3 is TGTGCCAGCAGCCGCGGTGGGTACAATGAGCAGTTCTTC.

The chain combines TRBV4-3 with TRBJ2-7, with TRBD2 identical over 11 bases. Germline V gene data show CDR1 as LGHNA and CDR2 as YSLEER. CDR3 size: 17 residues. V gave up 0 bases and J gave up 4 bases; unmatched junction bases: 8. CDR3 region: CASSQEVSTSGNYEQYF. CDR3 in DNA: TGCGCCAGCAGCCAAGAGGTTTCGACTAGCGGGAATTACGAGCAGTACTTC.

This chain uses TRBV28 with TRBJ2-7; 7 bases are a match to TRBD2. The germline gives CDR1 MDHEN, CDR2 SYDVKM. The CDR3 runs 14 residues. The V gene end was trimmed by 5 bases and the J gene end by 2 bases; junction bases not matched to a gene: 6. CDR3 region: CASSLAGGTYEQYF. In nucleotides, the CDR3 is TGTGCCAGCAGTCTGGCCGGGGGGACCTACGAGCAGTACTTC. Filled out from reference TRBV28 and TRBJ2-7, the complete variable domain reads DVKVTQSSRYLVKRTGEKVFLECVQDMDHENMFWYRQDPGLGLRLIYFSYDVKMKEKGDIPEGYSVSREKKERFSLILESASTNQTSMYLCASSLAGGTYEQYFGPGTRLTVT.

The genes are TRBV4-1 and TRBJ2-2, with D perhaps TRBD1 (6 bases). This CDR3 is built from 13 residues. From germline, CDR1 is MGHRA and CDR2 YSYEKL. V shed 3 bases and J shed 7 bases, with 9 bases lying between them. CDR3 sequence (DNA): TGCGCCAGCAGCCATGAGGGGGTCGGGGAGCTGTTTTTT. Translation: CASSHEGVGELFF.

The chain recombines TRBV9 with TRBJ2-1; a possible D gene is TRBD1 (5 bases). The CDR3 sequence is 17 residues long. Germline assignment: CDR1 SGDLS and CDR2 YYNGEE. V was clipped by 3 bases and J by 0 bases, with 16 bases between them. CDR3 amino acids: CASSADDRRSSYNEQFF. CDR3 DNA sequence: TGTGCCAGCAGCGCGGATGACAGACGGAGCTCCTACAATGAGCAGTTCTTC.

The chain carries TRBV27 and TRBJ2-1, with a tentative D call TRBD2 (6 bases). V gave up 2 bases and J gave up 9 bases, with 11 bases separating them. This CDR3 region has 13 residues. Looked up from germline, CDR1 is MNHEY and CDR2 is SMNVEV (reference sequence). The CDR3 sequence is CASSLRGNGEQFF. The CDR3 nucleotides read TGTGCCAGCAGTTTACGGGGGAATGGTGAGCAGTTCTTC.

This chain joins TRBV2 and TRBJ1-5; D is perhaps TRBD1 (6 bases). CDR1 SNHLY and CDR2 FYNNEI come from the germline V gene. V lost 1 base to trimming and J lost 2 bases, with 12 bases between them. The CDR3 has 16 residues. CDR3 residues: CASSEGRDTRNQPQHF. The CDR3 coding sequence is TGTGCCAGCAGTGAAGGCCGGGACACCCGCAATCAGCCCCAGCATTTT.

The V call is TRBV15, the J call TRBJ2-1; 13 positions match TRBD2. The V gene's germline CDR1 is LNHNV and CDR2 YYDKDF (reference sequence). The ends lost 2 bases at V and 6 bases at J; junction bases unmatched: 1. The CDR3 loop spans 15 amino acids. The DNA of the CDR3 is TGTGCCACCAGCAGAACTAGCGGGAGGGCCAATGAGCAGTTCTTC. As protein: CATSRTSGRANEQFF.

A few counts support this clone. The chain uses TRBV6-1 and TRBJ2-7; 7 positions agree with TRBD1. The CDR3 totals 14 residues. The germline CDR1 and CDR2 sequences are MNHNS and SASEGT. J lost 4 bases, V lost 8 bases, and 11 bases had no gene match. The CDR3 sequence: CASGFRQGRYEQYF. The CDR3 nucleotides read TGTGCCAGCGGCTTTCGACAGGGTCGGTACGAGCAGTACTTC.

This clone occurred once. The chain uses TRBV10-2 and TRBJ2-7; TRBD1 might be the D (5 bases). The V end was cut by 7 bases, the J end by 2 bases, with 15 bases between. Germline CDR1 reads WSHSY; CDR2 reads SAAADI. The CDR3 consists of 14 residues. The CDR3 region has the DNA TGCGCCAGCAAGAGGTGGGAAGGGGCCTACGAGCAGTACTTC. Residues: CASKRWEGAYEQYF.

This clone appeared once. The chain employs TRBV7-8 and TRBJ2-1, with TRBD2 identical over 7 bases. The CDR3 length is 15 residues. Germline loops: CDR1 SGHVS, CDR2 FQNEAQ. V lost 2 bases and J lost 2; bases outside the gene matches: 3. As DNA, the CDR3 is TGTGCCAGCAGCTTAACTGGGACTACCTACAATGAGCAGTTCTTC. This sequence encodes CASSLTGTTYNEQFF.

The V gene is TRBV9, the J gene TRBJ1-2; maybe TRBD1 (6 bases). This CDR3 has 13 residues. The V end was cut by 4 bases, the J end by 3 bases, with 10 bases between. CDR1 SGDLS and CDR2 YYNGEE come from the germline V gene. For the CDR3, the DNA is TGTGCCAGCAGCCAACAGGGTTACTATGGCTACACCTTC. The encoded protein is CASSQQGYYGYTF.

The V and J genes are TRBV30 and TRBJ1-5; D is perhaps TRBD1 (6 bases). Germline loops: CDR1 GTSNPN, CDR2 SVGIG (reference sequence). Trimming removed 2 bases at V and 1 base at J, with 15 bases between. The CDR3 sequence is 16 residues long. CDR3 sequence reads: CAWSPAGGGSNQPQHF. CDR3 sequence (DNA): TGTGCCTGGAGTCCGGCGGGGGGCGGAAGCAATCAGCCCCAGCATTTT.

The chain carries TRBV7-9 and TRBJ2-7, with TRBD1 as a possible D gene (6 bases). V was trimmed by 3 bases and J by 6 bases, leaving 9 bases between them. Germline CDR1 SEHNR, CDR2 FQNEAQ (reference sequence). CDR3 length equals 12 residues. CDR3 sequence (DNA): TGTGCCAGCAGCTTTCAGGGGCCCGAGCAGTACTTC. Its protein product is CASSFQGPEQYF.

There are a few counts of this clone. The V call is TRBV28, the J call TRBJ1-2; TRBD1 aligns across 11 bases. J was trimmed by 7 bases and V by 5 bases; bases with no gene match: 9. This CDR3 region has 15 residues. Germline V CDR1 and CDR2: MDHEN, SYDVKM. In DNA form, the CDR3 reads TGTGCCAGCAGTACTCCGGACAGGGGGCAGTTTGGCTACACCTTC. It translates to CASSTPDRGQFGYTF.

The V and J genes are TRBV5-1 and TRBJ1-3, with a possible D match to TRBD1 (6 bases). The germline V gene has CDR1 SGHRS and CDR2 YFSETQ. Trimming stripped 3 bases from V and 4 bases from J, with 14 bases between. The CDR3 length is 15 residues. Here the CDR3 DNA reads TGCGCCAGCAGCTCTGAGACAGGCGGCGGAAACACCATATATTTT. This sequence encodes CASSSETGGGNTIYF.

The V and J genes are TRBV2 and TRBJ2-1; the D gene is possibly TRBD2 (5 bases). The CDR3 contains 14 residues. CDR1 and CDR2 (germline): SNHLY, FYNNEI. Trimming stripped 4 bases from V and 8 bases from J, with 15 bases between. CDR3 sequence: CASSVLGRSHEQFF. DNA of the CDR3: TGTGCCAGCAGTGTTCTAGGGAGATCACATGAGCAGTTCTTC.

This chain joins TRBV9 and TRBJ2-5; 9 bases fit TRBD1. Germline trimming cut 0 bases from V and 3 bases from J; bases unmatched to any gene: 9. CDR3 length equals 17 residues. Germline-derived CDR1 and CDR2 are SGDLS and YYNGEE. The CDR3 spells CASSVGGTGPAEETQYF. As DNA, the CDR3 is TGTGCCAGCAGCGTAGGCGGGACAGGGCCGGCCGAAGAGACCCAGTACTTC.

The genes are TRBV19 and TRBJ2-2; 7 bases are a match to TRBD1. The CDR3 consists of 15 residues. The V gene end was trimmed by 6 bases and the J gene end by 5 bases; junction bases not matched to a gene: 9. Germline V CDR1 and CDR2: LNHDA, SQIVND (reference sequence). The CDR3, as DNA: TGTGCCAGTAGCCTAGACAGGGCGAGTACCGGGGAGCTGTTTTTT. Translation gives CASSLDRASTGELFF. Looking up the rest from reference TRBV19 and TRBJ2-2 gives the full variable domain: DGGITQSPKYLFRKEGQNVTLSCEQNLNHDAMYWYRQDPGQGLRLIYYSQIVNDFQKGDIAEGYSVSREKKESFPLTVTSAQKNPTAFYLCASSLDRASTGELFFGEGSRLTVL.